In this sample, the clone carrying this T cell receptor beta chain turned up many times. This entry comes from a study of T cells of healthy individuals. Via MiXCR, TCRdb re-called the 5' RACE reads, giving one row per CDR3 protein. The table includes about 82,000 distinct CDR3 sequences, about 4.8% detected once. The V gene lost 3 bases and the J gene lost 12 bases, with 12 bases spanning the gap. Germline-derived CDR1 and CDR2 are GTSNPN and SVGIG (reference sequence). CDR3 length equals 11 residues. This chain joins TRBV30 and TRBJ2-4; D is uncertain. The TCR was taken from a female donor in good health. Written as DNA, the CDR3 is TGTGCCTGGAGCCCGGGTGCGACTCAGTACTTC. This translates into CAWSPGATQYF.